This TCR beta chain was identified in a study of control samples from healthy donors and cancer patients. The method was immunoSEQ multiplex PCR; TCRdb's version includes in-frame clones alone and lacks a portion of them. The repertoire holds some 250,000 clones, with over 75% as singletons. The CDR3 has 19 residues. Germline V CDR1 and CDR2: SEHNR, FQNEAQ (reference sequence). V was pared by 6 bases and J by 1 base, with 16 bases of the junction left unmatched. The chain recombines TRBV7-9 with TRBJ2-5; TRBD2 matches 11 bases. The sequencing sample was made of PBMCs. The source is an older woman with lung cancer. The CDR3 loop is CASSPGLAGGATGQETQYF. The DNA for the CDR3 is TGTGCCAGCAGTCCCGGACTAGCGGGTGGGGCCACCGGCCAAGAGACCCAGTACTTC.